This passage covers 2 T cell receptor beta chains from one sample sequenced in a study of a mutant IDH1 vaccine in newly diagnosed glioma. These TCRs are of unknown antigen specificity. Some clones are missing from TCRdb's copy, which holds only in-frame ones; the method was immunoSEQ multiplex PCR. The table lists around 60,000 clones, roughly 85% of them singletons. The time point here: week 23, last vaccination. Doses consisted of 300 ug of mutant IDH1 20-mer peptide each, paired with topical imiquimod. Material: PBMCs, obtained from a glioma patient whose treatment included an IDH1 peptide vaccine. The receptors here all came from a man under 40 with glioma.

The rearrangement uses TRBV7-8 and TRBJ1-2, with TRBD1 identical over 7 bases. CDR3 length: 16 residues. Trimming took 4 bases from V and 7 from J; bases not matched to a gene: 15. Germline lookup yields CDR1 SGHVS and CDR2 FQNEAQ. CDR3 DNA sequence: TGTGCCAGCAGCTCCCGGGACAGAAGCCTTGGGAGTGGCTACACCTTC. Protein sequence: CASSSRDRSLGSGYTF.

Written as DNA, the CDR3 is TGTGCCAGCAGCTTGGGGGGGCCCGGTATTGAAGCTTTCTTT. Protein product: CASSLGGPGIEAFF. This rearrangement joins TRBV5-4 to TRBJ1-1, with D perhaps TRBD1 (6 bases). The CDR3 consists of 14 residues. CDR1 and CDR2 (germline): SGHNT, YYREEE (reference sequence). Trimming shortened V by 0 bases and J by 7 bases, and 13 bases separated the two germline ends.